What follows are 24 T cell receptor beta chains derived from one specimen sequenced in a study of T cells in Graves' hyperthyroidism and ophthalmopathy. RNA transcripts gave rise to amplified TCR beta CDR3 regions. TCR CDR3 underwent first-round RT-PCR with the HTBI primer set. A single record per CDR3 protein comes from TCRdb applying MiXCR to the multiplex PCR reads. The sample yields more than 500,000 distinct CDR3 sequences, under 15% seen once. The specimen was blood. All receptors come from a woman in her thirties or forties with Graves' ophthalmopathy.

This clonotype was seen at least ten times. This chain connects TRBV20-1 to TRBJ2-5; 7 nucleotides agree with TRBD1. Germline CDR1 reads DFQATT; CDR2 reads SNEGSKA (reference sequence). The CDR3 has 13 residues. V lost 2 bases to trimming and J lost 5 bases; unmatched junction nucleotides: 5. The CDR3 bases are TGCAGTGCTAGACAGGGGGAAGCGGAGACCCAGTACTTC. Translated, it gives CSARQGEAETQYF.

This chain links TRBV20-1 with TRBJ2-5; 7 bases line up with TRBD2. Per the germline V gene, CDR1 is DFQATT and CDR2 is SNEGSKA (reference sequence). The CDR3 contains 15 residues. V lost 3 bases, J lost 2 bases, and 9 bases stayed unmatched. DNA of the CDR3: TGCAGTGCTAGGGGCCCACTAGCGAATCAAGAGACCCAGTACTTC. This translates into CSARGPLANQETQYF.

This clonotype was counted ten times or more. The V and J genes are TRBV20-1 and TRBJ2-5; D is ambiguous. The length of the CDR3 is 14 residues. V gave up 0 bases and J gave up 2 bases, with 10 bases separating them. Germline V CDR1 and CDR2: DFQATT, SNEGSKA (reference sequence). DNA of the CDR3: TGCAGTGCTAGAGATATGCCCTTACAAGAGACCCAGTACTTC. It encodes CSARDMPLQETQYF.

This clonotype was recorded at least ten times. CDR3: CASRTQVELFF. The CDR3 DNA follows: TGTGCCAGCAGGACCCAGGTGGAGCTGTTTTTT. The genes are TRBV6-5 and TRBJ2-2; D unclear. The CDR3 sequence is 11 residues long. Germline CDR1 is MNHEY and CDR2 is SVGAGI. V was cut by 6 bases and J by 10 bases, with 9 bases left in between.

This clonotype has a count of ten or more. V and J are TRBV15 and TRBJ2-5; perhaps TRBD2 as D (6 bases). V was pared by 0 bases and J by 10 bases, with 24 bases between. CDR1 LNHNV and CDR2 YYDKDF come from the germline V gene (reference sequence). This CDR3 is built from 17 residues. The CDR3, as DNA: TGTGCCACCAGCAGAGATTATCTATTTAGGAGGGGAGCGGACCAGTACTTC. It yields the protein CATSRDYLFRRGADQYF. The full variable domain, with the rest looked up from reference TRBV15 and TRBJ2-5, is DAMVIQNPRYQVTQFGKPVTLSCSQTLNHNVMYWYQQKSSQAPKLLFHYYDKDFNNEADTPDNFQSRRPNTSFCFLDIRSPGLGDTAMYLCATSRDYLFRRGADQYFGPGTRLLVL.

A few counts support this clonotype. The chain recombines TRBV10-3 with TRBJ1-1; D is uncertain. The CDR3 is made up of 15 amino acids. Germline V CDR1 and CDR2: ENHRY, SYGVKD. V lost 8 bases to trimming and J lost 0 bases, with 16 bases between them. The CDR3 spells CAIRDTRKLNTEAFF. CDR3 nucleotide sequence: TGTGCCATCCGGGATACAAGAAAATTGAACACTGAAGCTTTCTTT.

The rearrangement uses TRBV28 and TRBJ1-5; D unclear. Germline loops: CDR1 MDHEN, CDR2 SYDVKM. The CDR3 spans 14 residues. V was cut by 7 bases and J by 4 bases, with 14 bases left in between. DNA for the CDR3: TGTGCCAGCATTGCGGGCTCGGGTAATCAGCCCCAGCATTTT. Translation gives CASIAGSGNQPQHF.

This rearrangement joins TRBV27 to TRBJ2-2, with D unresolved. The germline CDR1 and CDR2 sequences are MNHEY and SMNVEV (reference sequence). The CDR3 is made up of 16 amino acids. With 5 bases removed from V and 4 bases from J, the gap between germline ends came to 17 bases. The CDR3 protein is CASSPRERLGTGELFF. CDR3 nucleotide sequence: TGTGCCAGCAGTCCCCGAGAGAGGTTGGGCACCGGGGAGCTGTTTTTT.

This clonotype was picked up many times. V usage is TRBV12-3 or TRBV12-4 and J usage is TRBJ2-5; D perhaps matches TRBD1 (6 bases). The germline V and J ends were trimmed by 7 bases and 2 bases, with 14 bases remaining between them. This CDR3 region has 14 residues. CDR3 in amino acids: CASTWGRGQETQYF. The DNA for the CDR3 is TGTGCCAGCACCTGGGGCAGGGGACAAGAGACCCAGTACTTC.

This clonotype has at least ten counts. The chain combines TRBV20-1 with TRBJ2-5; unclear D gene. The ends were cut back, 3 bases at V and 5 bases at J, with 16 bases in the middle. CDR1 is DFQATT and CDR2 is SNEGSKA in the germline V gene (reference sequence). This CDR3 contains 14 residues. In DNA, the CDR3 is TGCAGTGCTAGGTCTCTGAGAGCCTGGGAGACCCAGTACTTC. It yields the protein CSARSLRAWETQYF.

The chain is built from TRBV6-2 or TRBV6-3 and TRBJ2-5; D may be TRBD1 or TRBD2 (5 bases each). V gave up 4 bases and J gave up 1 base, with 10 bases separating them. From germline, CDR1 is MNHEY and CDR2 SVGEGT. The CDR3 extends over 14 amino acids. In DNA form, the CDR3 reads TGTGCCAGCAGTTCCTCGGGGCCCCAAGAGACCCAGTACTTC. It translates to CASSSSGPQETQYF.

This clonotype was seen many times. The rearrangement uses TRBV12-3 or TRBV12-4 and TRBJ2-2; tentatively, D is TRBD1 or TRBD2 (5 bases each). Trimming left V 7 bases short and J 2 bases short, with 14 bases between. This CDR3 has 15 amino acids. CDR3 sequence (DNA): TGTGCCAGCAACAACCGGGACGGAAACACCGGGGAGCTGTTTTTT. Its translation: CASNNRDGNTGELFF.

There are many counts of this clonotype. One junction end disagrees with the germline gene, perhaps due to a read error. J is TRBJ2-5 and V is TRBV30; TRBD1 matches at 7 bases. Germline values: CDR1 GTSNPN, CDR2 SVGIG (reference sequence). The CDR3 contains 13 residues. The CDR3 is CAGSRDSQETQYF. CDR3 DNA: TGTGCCGGGAGCCGGGACAGCCAAGAGACCCAGTACTTC.

This clonotype was counted ten times or more. The chain carries TRBV7-8 and TRBJ2-1; TRBD2 agrees at 12 bases. CDR3 length: 13 residues. V gave up 8 bases and J gave up 7 bases; unmatched junction bases: 3. Germline CDR1 is SGHVS and CDR2 is FQNEAQ. This CDR3 reads CASGLAGYNEQFF. The CDR3 nucleotides are TGTGCCAGCGGACTAGCGGGATATAATGAGCAGTTCTTC.

This chain links TRBV11-2 with TRBJ2-3; 10 bases map to TRBD2. The CDR3 extends over 15 amino acids. The V gene end was trimmed by 7 bases and the J gene end by 1 base; junction bases not matched to a gene: 5. CDR1 SGHAT and CDR2 FQNNGV come from the germline V gene. The CDR3 loop reads CASNLGLAGTDTQYF. The DNA for the CDR3 is TGTGCCAGCAACCTCGGACTAGCGGGCACAGATACGCAGTATTTT.

As for this clonotype: A single base separates this from a much larger clone, so it may be a read error. The rearrangement links TRBV11-2 to TRBJ2-7, with TRBD2 identical over 7 bases. CDR3 length equals 12 residues. Germline V CDR1 and CDR2: SGHAT, FQNNGV. CDR3 nucleotides: TGTGCCAGCAACCTCGGGGGGTACGTGCAGTACTTC. This encodes CASNLGGYVQYF. The full variable domain, with the rest looked up from reference TRBV11-2 and TRBJ2-7, is EAGVAQSPRYKIIEKRQSVAFWCNPISGHATLYWYQQILGQGPKLLIQFQNNGVVDDSQLPKDRFSAERLKGVDSTLKIQPAKLEDSAVYLCASNLGGYVQYFGPGTRLTVT.

In this sample, this clonotype turned up many times. CDR3 nucleotides: TGTGCCACCAACGACAGGGGGTATACCGAGCAGTACTTC. Translated, it gives CATNDRGYTEQYF. The chain links TRBV6-1 to TRBJ2-7; 9 bases are shared with TRBD1. This CDR3 contains 13 residues. V lost 10 bases and J lost 6; bases outside the gene matches: 10. CDR1 MNHNS and CDR2 SASEGT come from the germline V gene.

This clonotype was observed a handful of times. The rearrangement uses TRBV28 and TRBJ2-1, with D possibly matching TRBD1 (6 bases). Germline lookup yields CDR1 MDHEN and CDR2 SYDVKM. This CDR3 has 15 amino acids. Trimming pared 5 bases from V and 4 bases from J, leaving 15 bases between. The CDR3 reads CASSTDRQAYNEQFF. The CDR3 DNA reads TGTGCCAGCAGTACGGACCGACAGGCATACAATGAGCAGTTCTTC.

This clonotype came up many times. The chain is built from TRBV28 and TRBJ2-7; D possibly corresponds to TRBD2 (5 bases). V lost 5 bases to trimming and J lost 6 bases, with 14 bases between them. The CDR3 length is 13 residues. Per germline, CDR1 MDHEN and CDR2 SYDVKM. CDR3 DNA: TGTGCCAGCAGTCCTCCCCCCGGGGTCGAGCAGTACTTC. Translating it yields CASSPPPGVEQYF.

This clonotype occurred many times. The V gene is TRBV29-1, the J gene TRBJ2-5, with 11 bases aligning to TRBD1. From germline, CDR1 is SQVTM and CDR2 ANQGSEA. The CDR3 runs to 14 residues. V gave up 4 bases and J gave up 4 bases; unmatched junction bases: 5. CDR3 protein: CSVAGQGASETQYF. Here the CDR3 DNA reads TGCAGCGTTGCCGGACAGGGGGCCTCAGAGACCCAGTACTTC.

This clonotype came up a few times. The rearrangement joins TRBV11-2 to TRBJ2-7, with 8 bases that match TRBD1. This CDR3 is built from 17 residues. Germline CDR1 is SGHAT and CDR2 is FQNNGV. J gave up 2 bases and V 4 bases, and 13 bases lay outside the gene matches. As DNA, the CDR3 is TGTGCCAGCAGCTCCGCCGGGACAGGATTTTCCCCCTACGAGCAGTACTTC. Protein: CASSSAGTGFSPYEQYF.

This clonotype was found many times. The chain uses TRBV7-2 and TRBJ2-7; a possible D gene is TRBD2 (6 bases). Germline lookup yields CDR1 SGHTA and CDR2 FQGNSA. V shed 5 bases and J shed 3 bases, with 17 bases lying between them. The CDR3 runs to 15 residues. The CDR3 bases are TGTGCCAGCAGCGCGTTCCGGGACTTCGGCTACGAGCAGTACTTC. Translating it yields CASSAFRDFGYEQYF. Combining the CDR3 with reference TRBV7-2 and TRBJ2-7 gives the whole variable domain GAGVSQSPSNKVTEKGKDVELRCDPISGHTALYWYRQSLGQGLEFLIYFQGNSAPDKSGLPSDRFSAERTGGSVSTLTIQRTQQEDSAVYLCASSAFRDFGYEQYFGPGTRLTVT.

In this sample, this clonotype turned up many times. This chain joins TRBV20-1 and TRBJ2-7; 7 positions agree with TRBD1. The CDR3 spans 13 residues. Germline CDR1 and CDR2: DFQATT and SNEGSKA (reference sequence). V shed 3 bases, J shed 2 bases, and the junction held 4 bases outside the gene matches. CDR3 residues: CSASATGTYEQYF. In DNA, the CDR3 is TGCAGTGCTAGCGCGACAGGGACCTACGAGCAGTACTTC.

This clonotype occurred many times. The chain employs TRBV7-6 and TRBJ2-7, with D perhaps assigned TRBD1 or TRBD2 (5 bases each). The V gene lost 5 bases and the J gene lost 7 bases, with 15 bases spanning the gap. This CDR3 has 13 amino acids. Germline CDR1 is SGHVS and CDR2 is FNYEAQ. The CDR3 DNA is TGTGCCAGCAGCCCGGGTCCGGGGCGTGAGCAGTACTTC. Translating it yields CASSPGPGREQYF.